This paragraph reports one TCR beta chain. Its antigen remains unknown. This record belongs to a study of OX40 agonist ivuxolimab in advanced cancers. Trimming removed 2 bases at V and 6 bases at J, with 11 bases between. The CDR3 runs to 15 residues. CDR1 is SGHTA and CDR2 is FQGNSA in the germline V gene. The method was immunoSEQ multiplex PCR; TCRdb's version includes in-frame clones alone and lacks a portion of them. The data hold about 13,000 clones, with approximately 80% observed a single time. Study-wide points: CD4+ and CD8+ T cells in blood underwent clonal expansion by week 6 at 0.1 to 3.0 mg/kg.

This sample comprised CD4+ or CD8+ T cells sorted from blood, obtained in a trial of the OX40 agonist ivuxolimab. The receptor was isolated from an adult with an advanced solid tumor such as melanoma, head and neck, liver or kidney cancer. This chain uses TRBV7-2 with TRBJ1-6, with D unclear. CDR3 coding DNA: TGTGCCAGCAGCTTAACACCCCTCGGTAATTCACCCCTCCACTTT. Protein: CASSLTPLGNSPLHF.